This is a list of T cell receptor beta chains from one sample in a study of neurological immune-mediated disorders. TCRdb processed the 5' RACE reads anew with MiXCR; each CDR3 protein has one entry. The data show 35,000 to 40,000 distinct CDR3 sequences, with 11% seen just once and nearly 4% held by the top ten. The material sequenced was PBMCs. The receptor source for this set is a man aged 60 to 75 with HTLV-1-associated myelopathy (HAM/TSP). Both conserved end residues are part of each CDR3. A D gene is named only where the DNA matches it firmly. Expanded clones get a size class; other rows say once, few or many, or leave the size out.

d_call | j_call | cdr3_length | v_call | clone_size | cdr3_nt | cdr3_aa
. | TRBJ2-1 | 16 | TRBV7-6 | many | TGTGCCAGCAGCGCCTCAACGGCTAGCTCCTACAATGAGCAGTTCTTC | CASSASTASSYNEQFF
. | TRBJ2-7 | 14 | TRBV5-1 | . | TGCGCCAGCAGCTCTCTAGGGGATCACTACGAGCAGTACTTC | CASSSLGDHYEQYF
. | TRBJ1-1 | 14 | TRBV9 | . | TGTGCCAGCAGTTCCACAGGGCTGAACACTGAAGCTTTCTTT | CASSSTGLNTEAFF
. | TRBJ1-5 | 17 | TRBV18 | many | TGTGCCAGCTCACCAATGCGTTCGGGGGATAGCAATCAGCCCCAGCATTTT | CASSPMRSGDSNQPQHF
TRBD1 | TRBJ2-7 | 13 | TRBV12-3/TRBV12-4 | many | TGTGCCAGCAGTCAGGGGGTCTCCTACGAGCAGTACTTC | CASSQGVSYEQYF
TRBD2 | TRBJ2-5 | 14 | TRBV3-1 | many | TGTGCCAGCAGCCTGCCGGGAGGCCAAGAGACCCAGTACTTC | CASSLPGGQETQYF
. | TRBJ2-7 | 17 | TRBV6-5 | many | TGTGCCAGCAGTTACTCGCAACCGACCAGTCTAGGCTACGAGCAGTACTTC | CASSYSQPTSLGYEQYF
. | TRBJ2-5 | 18 | TRBV14 | once | TGTGCCAGCAGCCAAGATAGAAGAGGAGGGACGGGTCAGAGCTCTCAGTACTTC | CASSQDRRGGTGQSSQYF
TRBD1 | TRBJ1-5 | 16 | TRBV20-1 | many | TGCAGTGCTAGAGGCTCCGGGACAGCGAGCAATCAGCCCCAGCATTTT | CSARGSGTASNQPQHF
. | TRBJ1-1 | 14 | TRBV6-5 | many | TGTGCCAGCAGTTCCACACCCGGAACCACTGAAGCTTTCTTT | CASSSTPGTTEAFF
. | TRBJ1-2 | 13 | TRBV5-1 | . | TGCGCCAGCATCAAAGAACAGGGAGTGGGCTATACCTTC | CASIKEQGVGYTF
TRBD2 | TRBJ2-1 | 16 | TRBV5-1 | many | TGCGCCAGCAGCCTCGGGACTAGCGGGACCTACAATGAGCAGTTCTTC | CASSLGTSGTYNEQFF
. | TRBJ2-3 | 14 | TRBV3-1 | many | TGTGCCAGCAGCCAAGATTTAGGCACAGATACGCAGTATTTT | CASSQDLGTDTQYF
. | TRBJ2-1 | 14 | TRBV24-1 | many | TGTGCCACCAGCCCCGTTAGGGGGAAGGATGAGCAGTTCTTC | CATSPVRGKDEQFF
. | TRBJ1-1 | 14 | TRBV18 | many | TGTGCCAGCTCCCGTGGGAGGGGAGGCACTGAAGCTTTCTTT | CASSRGRGGTEAFF
TRBD2 | TRBJ2-7 | 14 | TRBV27 | many | TGTGCCAGCAGGGGGACTAGCGGGAGCTACGAGCAGTACTTC | CASRGTSGSYEQYF
. | TRBJ2-7 | 15 | TRBV6-1 | many | TGTGCCAGCAGTGAAGTTGGCAGGCGGGCAAGCGAGCAGTACTTC | CASSEVGRRASEQYF
TRBD2 | TRBJ2-3 | 16 | TRBV7-6 | . | TGTGCCAGCAGCTCGGGACTAGCGGGAGTATCGGATACGCAGTATTTT | CASSSGLAGVSDTQYF
TRBD1 | TRBJ1-6 | 16 | TRBV12-3/TRBV12-4 | . | TGTGCCAGCACCCCAGGGGGGGGAGTGGTTAATTCACCCCTCCACTTT | CASTPGGGVVNSPLHF
. | TRBJ2-3 | 15 | TRBV14 | many | TGTGCCAGCAGCCAAGATCAAACCGGAGAGGATACGCAGTATTTT | CASSQDQTGEDTQYF
TRBD2 | TRBJ2-1 | 13 | TRBV7-9 | many | TGTGCCAGCAGCACACGACTAGCGGGTCCTCAGTTCTTC | CASSTRLAGPQFF
TRBD1 | TRBJ2-6 | 18 | TRBV5-1 | many | TGCGCCAGCAGCTTTGCCGGGACAGGGGGCGCTGGGGCCAACGTCCTGACTTTC | CASSFAGTGGAGANVLTF
. | TRBJ2-1 | 14 | TRBV2 | many | TGTGCCAGCACCCCCGTGGGAGTCCCCAATGAGCAGTTCTTC | CASTPVGVPNEQFF
. | TRBJ2-1 | 11 | TRBV20-1 | many | TGCAGTGCTAGGGACTACAATGAGCAGTTCTTC | CSARDYNEQFF
. | TRBJ1-5 | 13 | TRBV20-1 | many | TGCAGTGCTCAAGGTGGGAGGTCGTCGGCCCAGCATTTT | CSAQGGRSSAQHF
. | TRBJ2-1 | 14 | TRBV7-2 | many | TGTGCCAGCAGCTTAGGGTCGGTCTACAATGAGCAGTTCTTC | CASSLGSVYNEQFF
. | TRBJ1-3 | 13 | TRBV29-1 | many | TGCAGCGTTCTACGCAGCTCTGGAAACACCATATATTTT | CSVLRSSGNTIYF